This T cell receptor (beta chain) emerged from a study of Graves' ophthalmopathy and Graves' hyperthyroidism. RNA served as the template for amplifying TCR beta CDR3 regions. An initial RT-PCR round employing HTBI primers preceded a second-round multiplex PCR. TCRdb reprocessed the multiplex PCR reads with MiXCR, giving one entry per CDR3 protein. The sample records 900,000 to 1,200,000 distinct CDR3 sequences, about two fifths being singletons. Germline trimming cut 6 bases from V and 6 bases from J; bases unmatched to any gene: 8. Germline loops: CDR1 DFQATT, CDR2 SNEGSKA (reference sequence). The CDR3 is 14 residues long.

The chain recombines TRBV20-1 with TRBJ1-6; 7 bases align to TRBD1. The specimen sequenced was peripheral blood or thyroid tissue (not recorded which). The sequence was collected from an adult man with Graves' hyperthyroidism. In nucleotides, the CDR3 is TGCAGTGCGACCCGGGACAGCCTTAATTCACCCCTCCACTTT. Protein: CSATRDSLNSPLHF.